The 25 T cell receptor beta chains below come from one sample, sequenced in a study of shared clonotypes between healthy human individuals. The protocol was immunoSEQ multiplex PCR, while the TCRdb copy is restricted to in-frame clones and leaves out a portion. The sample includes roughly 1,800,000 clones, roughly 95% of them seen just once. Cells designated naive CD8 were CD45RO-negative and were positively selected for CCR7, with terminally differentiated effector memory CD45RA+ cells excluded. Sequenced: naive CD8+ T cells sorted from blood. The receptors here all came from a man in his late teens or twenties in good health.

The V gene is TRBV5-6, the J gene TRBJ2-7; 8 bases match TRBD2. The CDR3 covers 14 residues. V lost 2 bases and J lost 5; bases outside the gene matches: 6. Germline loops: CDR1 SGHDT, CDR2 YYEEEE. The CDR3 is CASSFGDSGNEQYF. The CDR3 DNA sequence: TGTGCCAGCAGCTTTGGGGATAGCGGGAACGAGCAGTACTTC.

This CDR3 reads CASSFGTPSYEQYF. In nucleotides, the CDR3 is TGCGCCAGCAGCTTCGGGACACCCTCCTACGAGCAGTACTTC. The chain has TRBV5-1 and TRBJ2-7; D possibly corresponds to TRBD1 (6 bases). The germline gives CDR1 SGHRS, CDR2 YFSETQ. Trimming took 2 bases from V and 0 from J, leaving 9 bases between them. The CDR3 runs 14 residues.

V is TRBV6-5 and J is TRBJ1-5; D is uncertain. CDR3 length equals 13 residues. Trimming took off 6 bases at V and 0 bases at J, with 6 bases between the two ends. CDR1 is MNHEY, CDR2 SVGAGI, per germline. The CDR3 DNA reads TGTGCCAGCAGACCCAATAGCAATCAGCCCCAGCATTTT. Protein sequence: CASRPNSNQPQHF.

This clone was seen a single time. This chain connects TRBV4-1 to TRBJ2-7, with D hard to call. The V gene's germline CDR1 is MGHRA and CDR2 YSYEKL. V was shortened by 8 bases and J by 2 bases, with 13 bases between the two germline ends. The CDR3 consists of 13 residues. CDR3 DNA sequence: TGCGCCAGCTCCCCTGCCAACACCTACGAGCAGTACTTC. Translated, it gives CASSPANTYEQYF.

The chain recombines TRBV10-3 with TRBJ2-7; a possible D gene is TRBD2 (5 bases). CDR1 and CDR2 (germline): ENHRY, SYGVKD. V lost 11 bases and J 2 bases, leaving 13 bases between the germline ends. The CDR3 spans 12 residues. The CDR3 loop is CAPPQRTYEQYF. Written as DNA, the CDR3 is TGTGCCCCCCCCCAGCGGACCTACGAGCAGTACTTC.

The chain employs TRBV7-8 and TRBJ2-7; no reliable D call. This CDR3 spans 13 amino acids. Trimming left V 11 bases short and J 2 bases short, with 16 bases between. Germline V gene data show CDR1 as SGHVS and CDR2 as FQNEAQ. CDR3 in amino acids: CASGPAPTYEQYF. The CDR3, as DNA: TGTGCCTCTGGCCCTGCCCCGACCTACGAGCAGTACTTC. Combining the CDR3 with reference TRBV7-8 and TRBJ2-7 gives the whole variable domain GAGVSQSPRYKVAKRGQDVALRCDPISGHVSLFWYQQALGQGPEFLTYFQNEAQLDKSGLPSDRFFAERPEGSVSTLKIQRTQQEDSAVYLCASGPAPTYEQYFGPGTRLTVT.

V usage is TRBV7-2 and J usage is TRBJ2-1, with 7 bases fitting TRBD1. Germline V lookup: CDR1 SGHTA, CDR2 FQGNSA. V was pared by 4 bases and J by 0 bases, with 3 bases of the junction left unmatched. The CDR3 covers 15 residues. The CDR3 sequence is CASSSTGSSYNEQFF. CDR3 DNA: TGTGCCAGCAGCTCGACAGGGAGCTCCTACAATGAGCAGTTCTTC.

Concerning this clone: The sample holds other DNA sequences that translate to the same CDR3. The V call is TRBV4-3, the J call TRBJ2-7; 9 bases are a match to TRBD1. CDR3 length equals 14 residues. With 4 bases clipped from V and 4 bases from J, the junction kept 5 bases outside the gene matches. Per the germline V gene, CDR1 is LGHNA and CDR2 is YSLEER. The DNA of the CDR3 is TGCGCCAGCAGCCCTGGGACAGGGAGATACGAGCAGTACTTC. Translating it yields CASSPGTGRYEQYF.

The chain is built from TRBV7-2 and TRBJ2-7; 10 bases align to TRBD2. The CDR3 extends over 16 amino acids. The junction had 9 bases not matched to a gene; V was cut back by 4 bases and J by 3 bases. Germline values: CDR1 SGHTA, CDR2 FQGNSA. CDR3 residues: CASSSQPTSGNYEQYF. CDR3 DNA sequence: TGTGCCAGCAGCTCCCAACCTACTAGCGGGAACTACGAGCAGTACTTC. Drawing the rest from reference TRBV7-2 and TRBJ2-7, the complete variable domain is GAGVSQSPSNKVTEKGKDVELRCDPISGHTALYWYRQSLGQGLEFLIYFQGNSAPDKSGLPSDRFSAERTGGSVSTLTIQRTQQEDSAVYLCASSSQPTSGNYEQYFGPGTRLTVT.

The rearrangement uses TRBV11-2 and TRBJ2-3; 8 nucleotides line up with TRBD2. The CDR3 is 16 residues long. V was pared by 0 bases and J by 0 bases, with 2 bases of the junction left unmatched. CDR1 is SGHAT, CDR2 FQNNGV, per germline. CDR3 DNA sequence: TGTGCCAGCAGCTTAGAAGCTAGCGGGAGCACAGATACGCAGTATTTT. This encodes CASSLEASGSTDTQYF. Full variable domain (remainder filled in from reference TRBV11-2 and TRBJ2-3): EAGVAQSPRYKIIEKRQSVAFWCNPISGHATLYWYQQILGQGPKLLIQFQNNGVVDDSQLPKDRFSAERLKGVDSTLKIQPAKLEDSAVYLCASSLEASGSTDTQYFGPGTRLTVL.

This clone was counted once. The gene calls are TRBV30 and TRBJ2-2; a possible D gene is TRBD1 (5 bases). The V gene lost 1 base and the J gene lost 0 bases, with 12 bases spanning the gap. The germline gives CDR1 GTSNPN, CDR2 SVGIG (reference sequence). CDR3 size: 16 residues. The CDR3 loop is CAWSDTTVTNTGELFF. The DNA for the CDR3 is TGTGCCTGGAGTGACACGACAGTTACGAACACCGGGGAGCTGTTTTTT.

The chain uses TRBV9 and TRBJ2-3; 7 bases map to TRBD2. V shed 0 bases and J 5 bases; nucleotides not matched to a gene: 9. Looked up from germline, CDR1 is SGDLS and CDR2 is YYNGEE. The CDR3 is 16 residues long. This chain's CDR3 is CASSVGIAGGGDTQYF. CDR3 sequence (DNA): TGTGCCAGCAGCGTAGGAATAGCGGGTGGTGGAGATACGCAGTATTTT.

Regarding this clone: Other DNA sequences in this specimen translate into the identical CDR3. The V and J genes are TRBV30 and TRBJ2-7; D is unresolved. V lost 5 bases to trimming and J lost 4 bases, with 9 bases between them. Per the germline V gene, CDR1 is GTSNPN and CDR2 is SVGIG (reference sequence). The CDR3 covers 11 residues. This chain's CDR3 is CAWGRSYEQYF. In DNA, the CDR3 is TGTGCCTGGGGGCGAAGTTACGAGCAGTACTTC.

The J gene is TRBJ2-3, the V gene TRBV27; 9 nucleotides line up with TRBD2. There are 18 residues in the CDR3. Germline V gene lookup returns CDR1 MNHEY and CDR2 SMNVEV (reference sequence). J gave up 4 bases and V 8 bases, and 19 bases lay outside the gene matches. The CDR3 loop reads CASSTREGPSFDPDTQYF. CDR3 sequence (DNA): TGTGCCAGCTCCACGCGGGAGGGCCCATCATTCGACCCAGATACGCAGTATTTT.

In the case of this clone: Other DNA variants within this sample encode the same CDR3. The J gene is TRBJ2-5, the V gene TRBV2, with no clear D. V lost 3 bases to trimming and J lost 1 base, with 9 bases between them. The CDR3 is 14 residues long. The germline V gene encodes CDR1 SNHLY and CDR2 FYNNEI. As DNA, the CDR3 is TGTGCCAGCAGTGAGGCGGTCAGCCAAGAGACCCAGTACTTC. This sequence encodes CASSEAVSQETQYF.

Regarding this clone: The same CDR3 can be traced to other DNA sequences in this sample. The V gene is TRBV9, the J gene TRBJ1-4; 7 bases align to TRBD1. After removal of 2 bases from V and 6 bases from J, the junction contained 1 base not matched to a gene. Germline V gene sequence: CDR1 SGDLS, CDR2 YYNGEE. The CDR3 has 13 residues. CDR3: CASSVGTDEKLFF. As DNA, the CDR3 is TGTGCCAGCAGCGTCGGGACAGATGAAAAACTGTTTTTT.

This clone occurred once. CDR3 region: CASSLDLRGEQYF. DNA for the CDR3: TGTGCCAGCAGCTTAGATCTCAGGGGCGAGCAGTACTTC. The gene calls are TRBV11-2 and TRBJ2-7, with D perhaps matching TRBD1 (6 bases). CDR1 SGHAT and CDR2 FQNNGV come from the germline V gene. With 0 bases removed from V and 6 bases from J, the gap between germline ends came to 9 bases. This CDR3 is built from 13 residues.

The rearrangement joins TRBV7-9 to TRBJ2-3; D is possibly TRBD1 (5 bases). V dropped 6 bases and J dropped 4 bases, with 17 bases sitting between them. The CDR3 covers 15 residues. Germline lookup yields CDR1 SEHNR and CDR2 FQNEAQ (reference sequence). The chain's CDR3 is CASRLGQGGPDTQYF. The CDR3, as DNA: TGTGCCAGCAGATTGGGGCAGGGCGGCCCAGATACGCAGTATTTT.

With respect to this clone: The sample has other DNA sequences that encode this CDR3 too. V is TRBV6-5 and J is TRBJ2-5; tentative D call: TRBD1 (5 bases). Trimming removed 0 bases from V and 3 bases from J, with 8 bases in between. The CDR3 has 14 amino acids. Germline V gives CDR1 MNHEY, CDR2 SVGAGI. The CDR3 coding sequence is TGTGCCAGCAGTTACTCGGTAGGGGAAGAGACCCAGTACTTC. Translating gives CASSYSVGEETQYF.

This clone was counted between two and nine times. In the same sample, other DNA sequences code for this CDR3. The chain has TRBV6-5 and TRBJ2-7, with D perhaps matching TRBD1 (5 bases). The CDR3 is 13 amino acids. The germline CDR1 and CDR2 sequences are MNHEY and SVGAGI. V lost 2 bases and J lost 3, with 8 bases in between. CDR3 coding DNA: TGTGCCAGCAGTTACCGGCAGGGCTACGAGCAGTACTTC. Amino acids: CASSYRQGYEQYF.

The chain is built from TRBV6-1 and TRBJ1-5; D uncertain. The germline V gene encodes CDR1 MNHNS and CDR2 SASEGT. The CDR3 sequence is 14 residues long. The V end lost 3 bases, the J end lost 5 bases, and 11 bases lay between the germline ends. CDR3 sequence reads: CASSELSLYQPQHF. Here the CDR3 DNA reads TGTGCCAGCAGTGAGCTCAGTCTTTATCAGCCCCAGCATTTT.

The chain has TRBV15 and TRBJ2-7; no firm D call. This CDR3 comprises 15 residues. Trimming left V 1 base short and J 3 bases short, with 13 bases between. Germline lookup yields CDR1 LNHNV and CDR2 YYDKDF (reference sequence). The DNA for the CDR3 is TGTGCCACCAGCAGAGTTAGAGGCCCCGGCTACGAGCAGTACTTC. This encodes CATSRVRGPGYEQYF.

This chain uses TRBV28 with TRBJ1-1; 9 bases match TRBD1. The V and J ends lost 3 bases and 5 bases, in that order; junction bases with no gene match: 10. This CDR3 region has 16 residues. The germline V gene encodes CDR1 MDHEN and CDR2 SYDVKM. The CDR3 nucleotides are TGTGCCAGCAGTTTCGATCCCGGGACAGGGATAACTGAAGCTTTCTTT. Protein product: CASSFDPGTGITEAFF. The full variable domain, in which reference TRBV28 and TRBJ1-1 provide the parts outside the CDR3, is DVKVTQSSRYLVKRTGEKVFLECVQDMDHENMFWYRQDPGLGLRLIYFSYDVKMKEKGDIPEGYSVSREKKERFSLILESASTNQTSMYLCASSFDPGTGITEAFFGQGTRLTVV.

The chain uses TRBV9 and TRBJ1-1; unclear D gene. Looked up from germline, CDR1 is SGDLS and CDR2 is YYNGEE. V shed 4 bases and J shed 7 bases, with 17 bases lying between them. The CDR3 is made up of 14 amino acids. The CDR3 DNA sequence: TGTGCCAGCAGCCCAGGTATTGAGGAGGGTGAAGCTTTCTTT. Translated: CASSPGIEEGEAFF.

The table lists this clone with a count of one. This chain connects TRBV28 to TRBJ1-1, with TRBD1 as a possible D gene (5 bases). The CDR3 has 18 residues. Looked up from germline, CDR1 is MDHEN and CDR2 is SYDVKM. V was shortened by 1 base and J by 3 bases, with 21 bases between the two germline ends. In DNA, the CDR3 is TGTGCCAGCAGTTTATTGGGGTCGGGCAGGCTGGGGGACACTGAAGCTTTCTTT. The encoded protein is CASSLLGSGRLGDTEAFF.